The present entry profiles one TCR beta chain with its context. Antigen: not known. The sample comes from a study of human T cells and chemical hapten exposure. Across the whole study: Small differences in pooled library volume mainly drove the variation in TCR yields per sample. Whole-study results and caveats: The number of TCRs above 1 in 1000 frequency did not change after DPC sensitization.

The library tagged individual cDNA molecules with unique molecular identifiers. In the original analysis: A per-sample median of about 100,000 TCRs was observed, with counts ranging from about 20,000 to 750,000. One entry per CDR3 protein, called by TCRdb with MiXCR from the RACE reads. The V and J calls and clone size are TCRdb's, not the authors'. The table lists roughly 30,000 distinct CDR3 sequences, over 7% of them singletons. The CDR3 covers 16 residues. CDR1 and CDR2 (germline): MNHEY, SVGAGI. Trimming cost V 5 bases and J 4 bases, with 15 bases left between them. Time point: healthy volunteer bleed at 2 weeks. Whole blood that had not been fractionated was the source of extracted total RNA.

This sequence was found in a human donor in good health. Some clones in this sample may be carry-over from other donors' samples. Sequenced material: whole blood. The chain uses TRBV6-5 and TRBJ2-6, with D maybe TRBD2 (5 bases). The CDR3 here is CASSGGGSYGANVLTF. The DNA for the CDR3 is TGTGCCAGCAGTGGTGGAGGTTCGTACGGGGCCAACGTCCTGACTTTC.